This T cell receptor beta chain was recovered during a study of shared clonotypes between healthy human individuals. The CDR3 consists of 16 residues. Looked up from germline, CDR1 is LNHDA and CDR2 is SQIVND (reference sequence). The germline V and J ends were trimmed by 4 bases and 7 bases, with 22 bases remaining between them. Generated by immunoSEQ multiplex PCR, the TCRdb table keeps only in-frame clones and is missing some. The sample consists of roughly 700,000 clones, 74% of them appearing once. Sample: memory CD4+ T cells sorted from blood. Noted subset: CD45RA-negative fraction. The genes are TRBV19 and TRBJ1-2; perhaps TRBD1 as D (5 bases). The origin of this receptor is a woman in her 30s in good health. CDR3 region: CASSRQPGRANGGYTF. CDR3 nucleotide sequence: TGTGCCAGTAGTAGACAACCGGGACGGGCGAATGGTGGCTACACCTTC.